This TCR beta chain derives from a study of cytomegalovirus exposure and HLA in healthy donors. Broader study findings: Relative to equally common others, HLA-associated TCR beta chains showed greater clonal expansion in a later analysis. TCR association rates varied by HLA locus in a later analysis, with DRB1 highest and HLA-C lowest. Rare TCR sequences dominated, though some public TCRs recurred in many donors.

PCR involved 60 Vbeta and 13 Jbeta primers. In the source study's methods: An analysis that came later counted 80 million or so unique TCR beta chains, about 10 million shared. The assay was immunoSEQ multiplex PCR, and TCRdb's table has in-frame clones only and misses some. V, J and clone size derive from that table, while D and trimming were established from the DNA sequence. The sample contains about 150,000 clones, about four fifths of which appear only once. With respect to this clone: Its specificity is unknown.

The ends were cut back, 5 bases at V and 0 bases at J, with 10 bases in the middle. Germline V gives CDR1 MDHEN, CDR2 SYDVKM. CDR3 size: 15 residues. The specimen was PBMCs. The clonotype was recovered from a man in his forties or fifties in good health and CMV-seropositive. The rearrangement joins TRBV28 to TRBJ2-2, with no clear D. CDR3 in DNA: TGTGCCAGCAGTCCCCGTTTAGCGAACACCGGGGAGCTGTTTTTT. Residues: CASSPRLANTGELFF.